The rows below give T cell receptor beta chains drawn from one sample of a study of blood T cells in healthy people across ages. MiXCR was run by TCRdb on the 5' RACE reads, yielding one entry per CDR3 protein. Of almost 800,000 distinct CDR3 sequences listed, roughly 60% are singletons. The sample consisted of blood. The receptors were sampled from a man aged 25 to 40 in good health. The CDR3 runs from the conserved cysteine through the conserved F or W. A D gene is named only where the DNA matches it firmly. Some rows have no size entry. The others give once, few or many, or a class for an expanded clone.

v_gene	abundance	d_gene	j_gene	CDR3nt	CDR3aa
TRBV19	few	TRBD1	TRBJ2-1	TGTGCCAGTACACCAAACAGGGGTGGGCCCAATGAGCAGTTCTTC	CASTPNRGGPNEQFF
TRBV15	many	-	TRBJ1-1	TGTGCCACCAGCAGAGTGCCACAGGTCCTAAACCCGAACACTGAAGCTTTCTTT	CATSRVPQVLNPNTEAFF
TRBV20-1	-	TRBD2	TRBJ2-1	TGCAGTCCCCACGACGGGGGGGCCTACAATGAGCAGTTCTTC	CSPHDGGAYNEQFF
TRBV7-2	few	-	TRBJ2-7	TGTGCCAGTTCGGGGGCGGGAGCGTACTACGAGCAGTACTTC	CASSGAGAYYEQYF
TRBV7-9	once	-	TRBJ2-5	TGTGCCAGCAGCTTAGCGATAGGTACCCAAGAGACCCAGTACTTC	CASSLAIGTQETQYF
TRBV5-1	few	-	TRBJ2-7	TGTGCCAGCACTTCCGGGGACGAGCAGTACTTC	CASTSGDEQYF
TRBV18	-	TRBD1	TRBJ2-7	TGTGCCAGCTCACCCCTCGGACAGGGGTTGAGTGAGCAGTACTTC	CASSPLGQGLSEQYF
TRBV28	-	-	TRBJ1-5	TGTGCCAGCAGGTCCCTTAGCAATCAGCCCCAGCATTTT	CASRSLSNQPQHF
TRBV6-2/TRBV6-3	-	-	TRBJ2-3	TGTGCCAGCAGTCTCCGCCTCTCAGTGGATACGCAGTATTTT	CASSLRLSVDTQYF
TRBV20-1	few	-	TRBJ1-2	TGCAGTGCTAGAGATCACCGAACGTGGGGCTACACCTTC	CSARDHRTWGYTF
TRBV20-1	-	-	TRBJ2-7	TGCAGTGCCGTAATACAGGGCGTTTACGAGCAGTACTTC	CSAVIQGVYEQYF
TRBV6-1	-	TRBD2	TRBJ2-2	TGTGCCAGCAGTGGAGCGGGAGCGGGTACCGGGGAGCTGTTTTTT	CASSGAGAGTGELFF
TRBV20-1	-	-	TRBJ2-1	TGCAGTGCTAGCGGCGTTCAGGGGTCCACCTACAATGAGCAGTTCTTC	CSASGVQGSTYNEQFF
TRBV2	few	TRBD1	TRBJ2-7	TGTGCCAGCAGTCGGGACAGGGAAGGGCAGTACTTC	CASSRDREGQYF
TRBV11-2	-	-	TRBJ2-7	TGTGCCAGCAGCTTAGATCGGGCGGTGGGCTACGAGCAGTACTTC	CASSLDRAVGYEQYF
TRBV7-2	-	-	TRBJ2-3	TGTGCCAGCAGCTTAGCGATCCAAAATACGCAGTATTTT	CASSLAIQNTQYF
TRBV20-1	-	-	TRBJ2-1	TGCAGTGCTTCGTTTGCCGGGGGTCCTCTCAATGAGCAGTTCTTC	CSASFAGGPLNEQFF
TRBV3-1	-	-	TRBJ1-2	TGTGCCAGCAGCCCTGACCCACATCGAGGACATGGCTACACCTTC	CASSPDPHRGHGYTF
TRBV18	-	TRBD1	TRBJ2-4	TGTGCCAGCTCACCCAGGGGACAGGGGTATGACATTCAGTACTTC	CASSPRGQGYDIQYF
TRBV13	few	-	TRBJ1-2	TGTGCCAGCAGCTTAGGTGGGCCTAACTATGGCTACACCTTC	CASSLGGPNYGYTF
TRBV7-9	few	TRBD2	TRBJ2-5	TGTGCCAGCAGCTTACTAGCGGGGCCGGAGGAGACCCAGTACTTC	CASSLLAGPEETQYF
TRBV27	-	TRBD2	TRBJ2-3	TGTGCCAGCAGTCGACTAGCGCCACAATCGACGCAGTATTTT	CASSRLAPQSTQYF
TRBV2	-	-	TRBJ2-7	TGTGCCAGCAGTAAAGGGGGAGGGGGCGAGCAGTACTTC	CASSKGGGGEQYF
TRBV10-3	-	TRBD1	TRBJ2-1	TGTGCCATCAGGGGACAGGAGCCGTACAATGAGCAGTTCTTC	CAIRGQEPYNEQFF
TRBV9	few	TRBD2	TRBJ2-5	TGTGCCAGCAGCGTAGCAGCGGGAGAAAGGGGAGAGACCCAGTACTTC	CASSVAAGERGETQYF
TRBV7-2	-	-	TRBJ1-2	TGTGCCAGCAGCTTAGACAGGGAGGATGCTAGGGGCTACACCTTC	CASSLDREDARGYTF
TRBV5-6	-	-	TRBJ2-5	TGTGCCAGCAGCTTGTACGTAGGGGTCAAAGAGACCCAGTACTTC	CASSLYVGVKETQYF
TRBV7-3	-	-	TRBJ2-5	TGTGCCAGCAGCCTCATTCAGAGCCGGGCCACCTATCAAGAGACCCAGTACTTC	CASSLIQSRATYQETQYF
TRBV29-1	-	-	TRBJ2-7	TGCAGCGTTGAAGATCCCGGGCGCGAGCAGTACTTC	CSVEDPGREQYF
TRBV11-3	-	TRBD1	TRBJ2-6	TGTGCCAGCAGCTTATTGGACAGGTTGCCCTCTGGGGCCAACGTCCTGACTTTC	CASSLLDRLPSGANVLTF